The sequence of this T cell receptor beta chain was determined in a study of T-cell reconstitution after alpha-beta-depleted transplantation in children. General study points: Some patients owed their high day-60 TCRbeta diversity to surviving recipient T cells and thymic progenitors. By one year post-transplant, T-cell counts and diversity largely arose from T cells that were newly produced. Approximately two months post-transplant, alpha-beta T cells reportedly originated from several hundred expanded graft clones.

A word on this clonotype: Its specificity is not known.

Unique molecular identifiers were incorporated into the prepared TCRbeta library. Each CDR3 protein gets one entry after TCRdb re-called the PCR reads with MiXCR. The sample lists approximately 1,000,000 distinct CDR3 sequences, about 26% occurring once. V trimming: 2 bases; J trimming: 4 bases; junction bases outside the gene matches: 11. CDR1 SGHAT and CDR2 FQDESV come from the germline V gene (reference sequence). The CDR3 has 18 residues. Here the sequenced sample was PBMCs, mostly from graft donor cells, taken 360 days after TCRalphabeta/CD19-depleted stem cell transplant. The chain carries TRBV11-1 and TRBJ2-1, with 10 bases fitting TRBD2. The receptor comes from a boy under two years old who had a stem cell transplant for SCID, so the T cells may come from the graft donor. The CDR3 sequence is CASSLRSSGGITYNEQFF. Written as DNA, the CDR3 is TGTGCCAGCAGCTTAAGGAGTAGCGGGGGGATCACATACAATGAGCAGTTCTTC.